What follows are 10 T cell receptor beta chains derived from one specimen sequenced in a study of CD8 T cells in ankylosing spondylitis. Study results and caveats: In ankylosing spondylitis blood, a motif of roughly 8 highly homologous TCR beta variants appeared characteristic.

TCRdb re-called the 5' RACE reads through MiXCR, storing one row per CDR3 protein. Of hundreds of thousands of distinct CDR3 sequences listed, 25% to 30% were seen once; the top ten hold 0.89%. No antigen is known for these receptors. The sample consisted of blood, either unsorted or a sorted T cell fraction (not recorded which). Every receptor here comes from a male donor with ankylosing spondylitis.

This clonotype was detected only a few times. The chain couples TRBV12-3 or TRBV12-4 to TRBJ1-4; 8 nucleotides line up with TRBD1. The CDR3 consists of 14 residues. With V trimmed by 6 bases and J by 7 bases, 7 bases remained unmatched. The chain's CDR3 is CASSGQGFGEKLFF. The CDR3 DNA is TGTGCCAGCAGCGGACAGGGCTTTGGTGAAAAACTGTTTTTT.

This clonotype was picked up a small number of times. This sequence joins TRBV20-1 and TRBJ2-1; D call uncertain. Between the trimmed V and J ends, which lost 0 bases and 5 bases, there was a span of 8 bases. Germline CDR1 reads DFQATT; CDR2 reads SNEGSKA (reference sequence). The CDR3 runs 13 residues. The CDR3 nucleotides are TGCAGTGCTAGAGATGGAACTAACAATGAGCAGTTCTTC. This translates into CSARDGTNNEQFF.

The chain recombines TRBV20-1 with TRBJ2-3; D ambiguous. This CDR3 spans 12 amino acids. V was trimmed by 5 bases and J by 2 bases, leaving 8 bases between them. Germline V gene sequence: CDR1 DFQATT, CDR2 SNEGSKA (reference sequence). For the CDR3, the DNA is TGCAGTGCTCGACCAACCACAGATACGCAGTATTTT. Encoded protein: CSARPTTDTQYF.

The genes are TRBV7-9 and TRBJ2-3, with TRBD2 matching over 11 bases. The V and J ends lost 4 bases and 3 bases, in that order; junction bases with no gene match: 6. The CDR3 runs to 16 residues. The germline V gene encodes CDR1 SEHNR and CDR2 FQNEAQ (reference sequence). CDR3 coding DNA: TGTGCCAGCAGCTCCCAACTAGCGGGAGTTACAGATACGCAGTATTTT. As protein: CASSSQLAGVTDTQYF. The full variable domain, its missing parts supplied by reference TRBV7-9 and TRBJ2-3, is DTGVSQNPRHKITKRGQNVTFRCDPISEHNRLYWYRQTLGQGPEFLTYFQNEAQLEKSRLLSDRFSAERPKGSFSTLEIQRTEQGDSAMYLCASSSQLAGVTDTQYFGPGTRLTVL.

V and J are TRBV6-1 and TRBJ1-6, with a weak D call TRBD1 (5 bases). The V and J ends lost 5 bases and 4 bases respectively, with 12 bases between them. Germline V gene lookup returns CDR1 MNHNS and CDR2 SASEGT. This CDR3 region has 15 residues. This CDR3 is CASSPREGYNSPLHF. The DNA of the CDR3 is TGTGCCAGCAGTCCAAGGGAGGGGTATAATTCACCCCTCCACTTT.

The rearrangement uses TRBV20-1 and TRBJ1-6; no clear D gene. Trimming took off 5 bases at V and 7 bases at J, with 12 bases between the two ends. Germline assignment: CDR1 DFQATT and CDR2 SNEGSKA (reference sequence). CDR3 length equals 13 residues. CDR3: CSASSTLNSPLHF. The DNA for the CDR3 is TGCAGTGCTTCTTCGACATTGAATTCACCCCTCCACTTT.

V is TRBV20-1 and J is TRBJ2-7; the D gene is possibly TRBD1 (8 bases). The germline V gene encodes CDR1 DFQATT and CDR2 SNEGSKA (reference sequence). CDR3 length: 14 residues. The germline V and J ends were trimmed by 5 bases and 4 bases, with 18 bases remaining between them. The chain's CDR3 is CSAHRGGQVYEQYF. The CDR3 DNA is TGCAGTGCTCACAGGGGGGGACAGGTGTACGAGCAGTACTTC.

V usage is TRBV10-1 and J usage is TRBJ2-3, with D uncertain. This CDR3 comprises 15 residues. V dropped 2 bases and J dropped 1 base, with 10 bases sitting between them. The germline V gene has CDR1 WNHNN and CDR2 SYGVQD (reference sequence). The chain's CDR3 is CASSEDRSGTDTQYF. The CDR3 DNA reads TGCGCCAGCAGTGAGGATAGGAGTGGCACAGATACGCAGTATTTT.

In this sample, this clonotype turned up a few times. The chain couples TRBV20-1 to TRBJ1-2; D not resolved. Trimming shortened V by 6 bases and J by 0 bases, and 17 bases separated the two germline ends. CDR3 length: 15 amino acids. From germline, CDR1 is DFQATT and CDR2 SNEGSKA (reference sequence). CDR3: CSAESRTEANYGYTF. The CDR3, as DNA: TGCAGTGCCGAAAGCCGGACGGAGGCTAACTATGGCTACACCTTC.

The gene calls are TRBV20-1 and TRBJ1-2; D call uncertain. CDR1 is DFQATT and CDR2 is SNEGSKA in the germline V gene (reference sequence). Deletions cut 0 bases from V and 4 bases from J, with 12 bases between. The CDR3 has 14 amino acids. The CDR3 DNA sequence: TGCAGTGCTAGAGATCGCCGGGGAGGCTATGGCTACACCTTC. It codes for CSARDRRGGYGYTF.